This TCR beta chain appears in the sequencing data of a study of blood T cell repertoires in COVID-19. Study-wide context: Donors in the United States, Italy and Spain gave samples during acute or convalescent COVID-19. The analysed material was cDNA or gDNA that came from T cells, B-cell-depleted T cells, or PBMCs.

Authors' data handling: Scientists estimated how many nucleated cells there were by amplifying reference gene primers. Produced via immunoSEQ multiplex PCR; TCRdb's table is partial and in-frame only. That table furnishes V, J and clone size, whereas the DNA furnished D and trimming. Among around 150,000 clones, approximately 88% were seen once, and the ten largest hold 5%. The source is a human donor in a cohort sampled during active COVID-19. What was sequenced was peripheral blood.

CDR3 DNA: TGTGCCAGCAGTTTATCGGGAGGGCAACGGTATAGCTACACCTTC. Protein sequence: CASSLSGGQRYSYTF. The rearrangement links TRBV27 to TRBJ1-2; D gene uncertain. Germline CDR1 and CDR2: MNHEY and SMNVEV (reference sequence). The CDR3 has 15 residues. With 0 bases removed from V and 9 bases from J, the gap between germline ends came to 17 bases.